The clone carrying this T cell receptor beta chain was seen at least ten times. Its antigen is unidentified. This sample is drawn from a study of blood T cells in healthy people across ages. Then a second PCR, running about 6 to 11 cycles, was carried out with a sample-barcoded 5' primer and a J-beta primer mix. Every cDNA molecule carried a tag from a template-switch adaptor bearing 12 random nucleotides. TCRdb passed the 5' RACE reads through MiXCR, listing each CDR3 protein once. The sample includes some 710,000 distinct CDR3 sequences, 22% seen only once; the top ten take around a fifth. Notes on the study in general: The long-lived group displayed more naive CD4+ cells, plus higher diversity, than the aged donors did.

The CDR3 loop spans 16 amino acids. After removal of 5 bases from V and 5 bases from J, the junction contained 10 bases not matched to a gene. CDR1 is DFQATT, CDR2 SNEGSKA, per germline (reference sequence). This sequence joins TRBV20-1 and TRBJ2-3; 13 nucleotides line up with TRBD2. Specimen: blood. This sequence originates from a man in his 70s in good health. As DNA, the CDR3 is TGCAGTGCTCCCGGCCTACTAGCGGGGGGGCGAGATACGCAGTATTTT. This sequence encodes CSAPGLLAGGRDTQYF.